These T cell receptor beta chains were read from a single sample in a study of blood T cell repertoires in COVID-19. This table comes from immunoSEQ multiplex PCR, and its TCRdb copy is limited to in-frame clones, with some not included. The table has about 210,000 clones, about 91% seen once. The sample comprised peripheral blood. The receptors derive from a man aged 25 to 40 with acute or convalescent COVID-19. The CDR3 runs from the conserved cysteine through the conserved F or W. D genes are given only for firm matches. Some rows mark clone size as missing; the rest say once, few, many or name a class of expanded clone.

D gene	V gene	clone size	J gene	CDR3 DNA	CDR3 protein
-	TRBV6-5	-	TRBJ2-4	TGTGCCAGCAGTTACTCGATGCGGGAAAACATTCAGTACTTC	CASSYSMRENIQYF
TRBD1	TRBV3-1/TRBV3-2	-	TRBJ1-1	TGTGCCAGCAGCCACCCGGGACAGGGAAACACTGAAGCTTTCTTT	CASSHPGQGNTEAFF
TRBD2	TRBV27	-	TRBJ2-5	TGTGCCAGCAGGCCAGCGGGAGTCGGCCAAGAGACCCAGTACTTC	CASRPAGVGQETQYF
-	TRBV6-5	-	TRBJ2-4	TGTGCCAGCAGGGGGCATGAGAACATTCAGTACTTC	CASRGHENIQYF
-	TRBV30	-	TRBJ2-7	TGTGCCTGGAGTAGGAGCAGCTACGAGCAGTACTTC	CAWSRSSYEQYF
TRBD2	TRBV11-2	-	TRBJ2-2	TGTGCCACCGCGGTAGCGGGAGTCACCGGGGAGCTGTTTTTT	CATAVAGVTGELFF
-	TRBV7-6	-	TRBJ2-5	TGTGCCAGCAGCTTAGCTTTCCGCGCAGAGACCCAGTACTTC	CASSLAFRAETQYF
-	TRBV6-6	-	TRBJ2-4	TGTGCCAGCAGTTACTATAGCGGTGAAAACATTCAGTACTTC	CASSYYSGENIQYF
TRBD2	TRBV27	-	TRBJ2-5	TGTGCCAGCAGTCCAAGCGGGGGGGCCTTGGAGACCCAGTACTTC	CASSPSGGALETQYF
-	TRBV28	-	TRBJ1-4	TGTGCCAGCAGTTTGTTGGGGCAGATTAATGAAAAACTGTTTTTT	CASSLLGQINEKLFF
TRBD2	TRBV28	-	TRBJ2-1	TGTGCCAGCAGTCTATGGACTAGCGGGAATAATGAGCAGTTCTTC	CASSLWTSGNNEQFF
-	TRBV2	few	TRBJ1-2	TGTGCCAGCAGTGAATTGCCCCGGTCGCGATCTTACTATGGCTACACCTTC	CASSELPRSRSYYGYTF
-	TRBV3-1/TRBV3-2	-	TRBJ2-7	TGTGCCAGCAGCCGGTCAGGGATGTACGAGCAGTACTTC	CASSRSGMYEQYF
-	TRBV6-4	-	TRBJ1-5	TGTGCCAGCAGTCCCCAGCAGGGCGTCCAGCCCCAGCATTTT	CASSPQQGVQPQHF
-	TRBV11-2	-	TRBJ2-7	TGTGCCAGCAGCTCCCTACCGGGGACCTACGAGCAGTACTTC	CASSSLPGTYEQYF
-	TRBV5-1	-	TRBJ2-7	TGCGCCAGCAGCAATGGACAGACCCAAACTTTC	CASSNGQTQTF
TRBD2	TRBV11-2	once	TRBJ2-5	TGTGCCAGCAGCTCAGGGACTAGCCTTGAGACCCAGTACTTC	CASSSGTSLETQYF
-	TRBV28	-	TRBJ1-5	TGTGCCATCCGCTTACATAGCAATCAGCCCCAGCATTTT	CAIRLHSNQPQHF
-	TRBV11-2	-	TRBJ1-6	TGTGCCAGCAGCTGGCAGTGGGGCTCACCCCTCCACTTT	CASSWQWGSPLHF
-	TRBV19	-	TRBJ2-2	TGTGCCAGTAGTGTCGATGCGGGATCCGGGGAGCTGTTTTTT	CASSVDAGSGELFF
-	TRBV27	-	TRBJ2-7	TGTGCCAGCAGCTTAGACAGTAGATTAACCTACGAGCAGTACTTC	CASSLDSRLTYEQYF
-	TRBV29-1	-	TRBJ1-2	TGCAGCGTTGTCCCGGGACAACCTTACTATGGCTACACCTTC	CSVVPGQPYYGYTF
TRBD1	TRBV7-9	-	TRBJ1-2	TGTGCCAGCAGCCTAGCGGACAGGAACTATGGCTACACCTTC	CASSLADRNYGYTF
TRBD2	TRBV7-3	once	TRBJ2-3	TGTGCCAGCAGCTCGGGGGGTTTCACAGATACGCAGTATTTT	CASSSGGFTDTQYF
-	TRBV27	few	TRBJ2-2	TGTGCCAGCAGTTTTACGGGGAACACCGGGGAGCTGTTTTTT	CASSFTGNTGELFF
TRBD2	TRBV5-4	-	TRBJ2-5	TGTGCCAGCACCTGGGGCGGGGGGGCCTTCGGCGAGACCCAGTACTTC	CASTWGGGAFGETQYF
TRBD2	TRBV10-1	-	TRBJ2-5	TGCGCCAGCAGTCCCTCCGGGACTAGCGGGGTTGAGACCCAGTACTTC	CASSPSGTSGVETQYF
TRBD1	TRBV7-9	-	TRBJ2-7	TGTGCCAGCAGCCGAGGGGACAGTGTAAGGAAGAATGACGAGCAGTACTTC	CASSRGDSVRKNDEQYF
TRBD2	TRBV4-1	-	TRBJ2-1	TGCGCCAGCAGCCAAGGTGGGACTAGCGGGGGGGAAAGCTCCTACAATGAGCAGTTCTTC	CASSQGGTSGGESSYNEQFF
TRBD1	TRBV25-1	-	TRBJ1-1	TGTGCCAGCAGTGAAATAGGGACAGGGAACACTGAAGCTTTCTTT	CASSEIGTGNTEAFF